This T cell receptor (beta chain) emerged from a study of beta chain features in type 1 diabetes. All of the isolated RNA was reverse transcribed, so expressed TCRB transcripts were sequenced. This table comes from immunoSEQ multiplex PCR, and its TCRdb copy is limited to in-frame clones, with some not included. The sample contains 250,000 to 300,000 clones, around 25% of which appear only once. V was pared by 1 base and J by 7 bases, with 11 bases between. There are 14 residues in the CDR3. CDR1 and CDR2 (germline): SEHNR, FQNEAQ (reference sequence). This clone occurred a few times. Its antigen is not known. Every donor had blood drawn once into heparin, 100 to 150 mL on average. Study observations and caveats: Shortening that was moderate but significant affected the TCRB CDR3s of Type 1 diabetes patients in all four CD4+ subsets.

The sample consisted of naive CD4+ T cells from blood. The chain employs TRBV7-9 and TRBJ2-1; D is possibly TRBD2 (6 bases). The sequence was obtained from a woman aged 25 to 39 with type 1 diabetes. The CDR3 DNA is TGTGCCAGCAGCTTAGTCGCGACTAGGAATGAGCAGTTCTTC. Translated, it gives CASSLVATRNEQFF.